These 3 T cell receptor beta chains were sequenced from one sample in a study of cytomegalovirus exposure and HLA in healthy donors. Primers: 60 Vbeta forward and 13 Jbeta reverse. TCRdb's copy holds only in-frame clones and misses some; the assay was immunoSEQ multiplex PCR. The sample consists of about 190,000 clones, roughly 81% of them appearing once. Sequencing input: PBMCs. Every receptor here comes from a woman aged 25 to 39 in good health and CMV-seropositive.

The chain carries TRBV14 and TRBJ2-1; TRBD1 matches at 7 bases. This CDR3 is built from 15 residues. The junction had 6 bases not matched to a gene; V was cut back by 4 bases and J by 3 bases. The germline gives CDR1 SGHDN, CDR2 FVKESK. CDR3 sequence: CASSPAGTVYNEQFF. CDR3 DNA sequence: TGTGCCAGCAGCCCCGCCGGGACAGTCTACAATGAGCAGTTCTTC.

V usage is TRBV7-9 and J usage is TRBJ2-7, with 8 bases that match TRBD1. Unmatched junction bases numbered 9, after V lost 2 bases and J lost 3 bases. The CDR3 totals 16 residues. The germline V gene encodes CDR1 SEHNR and CDR2 FQNEAQ (reference sequence). The CDR3 region is CASSLLFRTGRYEQYF. DNA for the CDR3: TGTGCCAGCAGCTTACTTTTTAGGACAGGGCGCTACGAGCAGTACTTC. The entire variable domain, with the rest obtained from reference TRBV7-9 and TRBJ2-7, is as follows: DTGVSQNPRHKITKRGQNVTFRCDPISEHNRLYWYRQTLGQGPEFLTYFQNEAQLEKSRLLSDRFSAERPKGSFSTLEIQRTEQGDSAMYLCASSLLFRTGRYEQYFGPGTRLTVT.

The rearrangement links TRBV10-3 to TRBJ2-7; 8 bases line up with TRBD2. J was trimmed by 0 bases and V by 11 bases; bases with no gene match: 6. Germline V CDR1 and CDR2: ENHRY, SYGVKD. The CDR3 is 13 residues long. The chain's CDR3 is CASGSGSSYEQYF. As DNA, the CDR3 is TGTGCCTCGGGGAGCGGGAGCTCCTACGAGCAGTACTTC.